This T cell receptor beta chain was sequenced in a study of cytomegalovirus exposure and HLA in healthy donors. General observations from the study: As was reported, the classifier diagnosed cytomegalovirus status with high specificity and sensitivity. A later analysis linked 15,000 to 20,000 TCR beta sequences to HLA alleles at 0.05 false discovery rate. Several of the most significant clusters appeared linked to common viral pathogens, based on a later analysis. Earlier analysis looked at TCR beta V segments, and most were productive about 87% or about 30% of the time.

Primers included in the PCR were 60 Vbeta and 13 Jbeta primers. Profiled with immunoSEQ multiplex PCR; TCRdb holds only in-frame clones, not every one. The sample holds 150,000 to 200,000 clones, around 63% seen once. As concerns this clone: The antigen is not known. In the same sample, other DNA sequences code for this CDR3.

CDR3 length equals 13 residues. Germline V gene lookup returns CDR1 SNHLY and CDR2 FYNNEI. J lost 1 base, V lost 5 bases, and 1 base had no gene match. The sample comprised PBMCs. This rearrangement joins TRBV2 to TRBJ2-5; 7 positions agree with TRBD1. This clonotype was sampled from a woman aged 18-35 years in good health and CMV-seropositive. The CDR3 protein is CASSRQGQETQYF. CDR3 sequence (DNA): TGTGCCAGCAGTAGACAGGGCCAAGAGACCCAGTACTTC.